This TCR beta chain stems from a study of blood T cell repertoires in COVID-19. Across the whole study: Both acute and convalescent COVID-19 samples were obtained from the United States, Italy and Spain. Nucleic acid was either cDNA or gDNA, and it came from T cells, B-cell-depleted T cells, or PBMCs.

Trimming cost V 4 bases and J 1 base; bases outside gene matches: 6. The length of the CDR3 is 16 residues. The germline CDR1 and CDR2 sequences are MNHEY and SVGAGI. As handled by the study authors: Quantification of nucleated cells was approximated via reference gene primer amplification. Produced via immunoSEQ multiplex PCR; TCRdb's table is partial and in-frame only. Clone size and the V and J calls come from that table; the DNA yielded D and trimming. The sample consists of about 370,000 clones, roughly 86% of them appearing once. The sequencing sample was made of peripheral blood. The V and J genes are TRBV6-5 and TRBJ2-3; 9 positions agree with TRBD1. This receptor was taken from a woman aged 25 to 45 with COVID-19, enrolled during active disease. The CDR3 loop is CASSSRQGVGTDTQYF. The CDR3 DNA reads TGTGCCAGCAGTTCCCGACAGGGGGTCGGCACAGATACGCAGTATTTT.